This T cell receptor beta chain stems from a study of human T cells and chemical hapten exposure. Time point indicated: patch test 1, 2 weeks after DPC sensitization. Treatment noted: therapeutic diphenylcyclopropenone sensitization with weekly scalp DPC. CDR3 size: 14 residues. The V gene lost 2 bases and the J gene lost 8 bases, with 12 bases spanning the gap. Germline CDR1 is LGHNA and CDR2 is YNFKEQ. What the library attached to individual cDNA molecules were unique molecular identifiers. TCRdb reanalysed the RACE reads using MiXCR and keeps one entry per CDR3 protein. The profile shows about 360,000 distinct CDR3 sequences, around 7% of them singletons. This clonotype was observed many times. The antigen is undetermined. Study findings and constraints: Higher patch test scores went with higher counts of PT1 expanded TCRs.

The TCR sequence derives from a woman aged 18-29 years with alopecia areata. Some clones in this sample may be carry-over from other donors' samples. Specimen: whole blood, collected in connection with sensitization to the hapten diphenylcyclopropenone (DPC). This chain uses TRBV4-2 with TRBJ1-4, with D tentatively TRBD1 (5 bases). CDR3: CASSQSGEREKLFF. CDR3 nucleotides: TGTGCCAGCAGCCAATCGGGGGAGAGGGAAAAACTGTTTTTT.